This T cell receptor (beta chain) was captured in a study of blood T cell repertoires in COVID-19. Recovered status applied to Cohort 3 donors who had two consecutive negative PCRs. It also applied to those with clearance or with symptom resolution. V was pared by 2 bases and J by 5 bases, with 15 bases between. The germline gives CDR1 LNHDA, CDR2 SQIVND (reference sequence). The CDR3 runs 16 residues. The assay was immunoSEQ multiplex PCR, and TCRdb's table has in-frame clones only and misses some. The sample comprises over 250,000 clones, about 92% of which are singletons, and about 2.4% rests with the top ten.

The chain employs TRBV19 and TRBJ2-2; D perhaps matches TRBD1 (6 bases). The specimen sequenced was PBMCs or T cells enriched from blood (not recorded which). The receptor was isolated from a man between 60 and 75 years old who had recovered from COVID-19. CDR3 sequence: CASSITRSQGTGELFF. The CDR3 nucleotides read TGTGCCAGTAGTATAACCCGGTCCCAGGGGACCGGGGAGCTGTTTTTT.